This is a list of T cell receptor beta chains from one sample in a study of OX40 agonist ivuxolimab in advanced cancers. Produced via immunoSEQ multiplex PCR; TCRdb's table is partial and in-frame only. Of roughly 100,000 clones listed, around 85% are singletons. Specimen: CD4+ or CD8+ T cells sorted from blood, collected in a trial of the OX40 agonist ivuxolimab. The receptors were sampled from an adult with an advanced solid tumor such as melanoma, head and neck, liver or kidney cancer. Both conserved end residues are part of each CDR3. The order of the fields is clone size, J gene, D gene, V gene, CDR3 protein, CDR3 DNA. D genes are given only for firm matches. Clone size appears in some rows only: once, few, many, or a class for an expanded clone.

>-|TRBJ2-7|-|TRBV5-1
CASSLGQINYEQYF
TGCGCCAGCAGCTTGGGACAGATAAACTACGAGCAGTACTTC
>once|TRBJ2-7|-|TRBV15
CATSRDWGGGTYEQYF
TGTGCCACCAGCAGAGATTGGGGAGGAGGGACCTACGAGCAGTACTTC
>-|TRBJ2-7|TRBD2|TRBV9
CASSELPLAGAGEQYF
TGTGCCAGCAGCGAGCTCCCCCTAGCGGGAGCTGGTGAGCAGTACTTC
>-|TRBJ1-2|-|TRBV9
CASSEEGGFSGYTF
TGTGCCAGCAGCGAAGAGGGGGGTTTTAGCGGCTACACCTTC
>-|TRBJ1-5|-|TRBV2
CATQTGFNQPQHF
TGTGCCACACAAACAGGGTTCAATCAGCCCCAGCATTTT
>-|TRBJ2-5|TRBD1|TRBV5-6
CASSLGTGANQETQYF
TGTGCCAGCAGCTTAGGGACAGGGGCAAACCAAGAGACCCAGTACTTC
>-|TRBJ2-7|-|TRBV14
CASSQDRGVGQYF
TGTGCCAGCAGCCAAGATCGTGGCGTAGGGCAGTACTTC
>-|TRBJ2-2|TRBD2|TRBV11-2
CASSRLAGRSGELFF
TGTGCCAGCAGTCGACTAGCGGGAAGGTCCGGGGAGCTGTTTTTT
>-|TRBJ2-2|TRBD1|TRBV7-2
CASSLETGESAGELFF
TGTGCCAGCAGCTTGGAGACAGGGGAGTCCGCCGGGGAGCTGTTTTTT
>-|TRBJ2-7|TRBD1|TRBV5-1
CASSLAVGQGSYEQYF
TGCGCCAGCAGCTTGGCCGTTGGACAGGGCTCCTACGAGCAGTACTTC
>-|TRBJ2-1|-|TRBV29-1
CSVDPGNEQFF
TGCAGCGTTGATCCGGGTAATGAGCAGTTCTTC
>-|TRBJ1-3|-|TRBV7-8
CASMLGGGNTIYF
TGTGCCAGCATGCTGGGAGGAGGAAACACCATATATTTT
>-|TRBJ1-5|-|TRBV4-3
CASSQSTRLSSIQPQHF
TGCGCCAGCAGCCAATCGACAAGGCTATCCTCTATTCAGCCCCAGCATTTT
>-|TRBJ2-7|TRBD1|TRBV27
CASSLSKGAGEQYF
TGTGCCAGCAGTTTATCCAAGGGGGCGGGCGAGCAGTACTTC
>once|TRBJ2-1|TRBD2|TRBV11-1
CASSSRLRAGGDNEQFF
TGTGCCAGCAGCTCCCGACTGAGAGCGGGAGGAGACAATGAGCAGTTCTTC
>-|TRBJ1-1|-|TRBV30
CAWKRRFRAEAFF
TGTGCCTGGAAAAGACGTTTTAGGGCTGAAGCTTTCTTT
>-|TRBJ1-2|-|TRBV28
CAIRQASNYGYTF
TGTGCCATCCGACAGGCCTCTAACTATGGCTACACCTTC
>few|TRBJ1-4|-|TRBV5-5
CASGGQPANEKLFF
TGTGCCAGCGGTGGACAGCCAGCAAATGAAAAACTGTTTTTT
>few|TRBJ2-7|TRBD1|TRBV7-2
CASSRPGQGVYEQYF
TGTGCCAGCAGCCGTCCGGGACAGGGTGTCTACGAGCAGTACTTC
>once|TRBJ2-1|TRBD2|TRBV5-1
CASSSRGAGGDEQFF
TGCGCCAGCAGCTCGAGGGGAGCGGGAGGGGATGAGCAGTTCTTC
>-|TRBJ2-3|-|TRBV6-1
CASSAGGEADTQYF
TGTGCCAGCAGTGCAGGGGGGGAGGCAGATACGCAGTATTTT
>-|TRBJ2-3|-|TRBV28
CASSLGTQHTDTQYF
TGTGCCAGCAGTTTGGGGACCCAACACACAGATACGCAGTATTTT
>few|TRBJ2-6|-|TRBV15
CATSSSRDSWAGANVLTF
TGTGCCACCAGCAGCTCTCGGGACTCTTGGGCTGGGGCCAACGTCCTGACTTTC
>-|TRBJ1-2|TRBD1|TRBV5-8
CASSAGRQGDYGYTF
TGTGCCAGCAGCGCCGGGCGACAGGGGGACTATGGCTACACCTTC
>-|TRBJ2-1|-|TRBV25-1
CASSEVGDGGIYNEQFF
TGTGCCAGCAGTGAAGTTGGGGACGGGGGAATCTACAATGAGCAGTTCTTC
>-|TRBJ2-6|-|TRBV25-1
CASSARDAGSGANVLTF
TGTGCCAGCAGTGCCCGGGACGCCGGCTCTGGGGCCAACGTCCTGACTTTC
>-|TRBJ2-5|-|TRBV19
CASSIGTGDSGETQYF
TGTGCCAGTAGCATAGGGACGGGGGACTCGGGGGAGACCCAGTACTTC
>-|TRBJ2-3|-|TRBV6-5
CASSAPGQVPDTQYF
TGTGCCAGCAGTGCACCGGGACAAGTCCCAGATACGCAGTATTTT
>once|TRBJ2-7|TRBD1|TRBV19
CASSAHPGQGAGEQYF
TGTGCCAGTAGTGCTCATCCGGGACAGGGGGCCGGCGAGCAGTACTTC
>-|TRBJ2-3|TRBD1|TRBV10-3
CAAISEGQYTQYF
TGTGCCGCCATCAGTGAGGGACAGTATACGCAGTATTTT
>-|TRBJ1-1|-|TRBV6-5
CASSYAGTANTEAFF
TGTGCCAGCAGTTACGCCGGGACGGCGAACACTGAAGCTTTCTTT
>-|TRBJ2-3|-|TRBV9
CASSVGGRQKTDTQYF
TGTGCCAGCAGCGTAGGAGGGAGACAGAAAACAGATACGCAGTATTTT
>-|TRBJ2-5|-|TRBV4-1
CASSLKTSSETQYF
TGCGCCAGCAGCCTAAAGACTAGTTCGGAGACCCAGTACTTC
>-|TRBJ2-5|TRBD2|TRBV28
CASSSTLLAGEETQYF
TGTGCCAGCAGTTCTACCCTCCTAGCGGGAGAAGAGACCCAGTACTTC
>-|TRBJ1-5|-|TRBV19
CASRTGRQPQHF
TGTGCCAGTAGAACAGGAAGGCAGCCCCAGCATTTT
>few|TRBJ2-3|-|TRBV6-5
CASSYSSGPSTDTQYF
TGTGCCAGCAGTTACTCGAGTGGGCCTAGCACAGATACGCAGTATTTT
>-|TRBJ2-1|TRBD2|TRBV5-1
CASRARLAGDYNEQFF
TGCGCCAGCAGGGCCAGACTAGCGGGAGACTACAATGAGCAGTTCTTC
>-|TRBJ1-5|-|TRBV5-8
CASSSNNQPQHF
TGTGCCAGCAGCTCTAACAATCAGCCCCAGCATTTT
>few|TRBJ2-1|-|TRBV11-2
CASSLWDSSSYNEQFF
TGTGCCAGCAGCCTATGGGACTCAAGCTCCTACAATGAGCAGTTCTTC
>-|TRBJ2-1|-|TRBV19
CASSIGSSWSSYNEQFF
TGTGCCAGTAGTATTGGGAGTTCTTGGAGCTCCTACAATGAGCAGTTCTTC
>-|TRBJ2-2|-|TRBV14
CASSQGGSTDLYTGELFF
TGTGCCAGCAGCCAAGGGGGAAGTACAGACTTATACACCGGGGAGCTGTTTTTT